This T cell receptor beta chain originates from a study of cytomegalovirus exposure and HLA in healthy donors. PCR primers comprised 60 Vbeta and 13 Jbeta primers. Sequencing used immunoSEQ multiplex PCR; TCRdb keeps in-frame clones, though not all of them. Among 130,000 or so clones listed, roughly three fifths were seen once. Trimming pared 0 bases from V and 2 bases from J, leaving 10 bases between. In germline, CDR1 is SGDLS, CDR2 YYNGEE. The CDR3 is made up of 15 amino acids. The specimen sequenced was PBMCs. The sequence derives from a woman aged 35 to 49 in good health and CMV-seropositive. V usage is TRBV9 and J usage is TRBJ2-3; D not certain. The CDR3 nucleotides are TGTGCCAGCAGCGTAGCGGAGCTTATCACAGATACGCAGTATTTT. Translation: CASSVAELITDTQYF.